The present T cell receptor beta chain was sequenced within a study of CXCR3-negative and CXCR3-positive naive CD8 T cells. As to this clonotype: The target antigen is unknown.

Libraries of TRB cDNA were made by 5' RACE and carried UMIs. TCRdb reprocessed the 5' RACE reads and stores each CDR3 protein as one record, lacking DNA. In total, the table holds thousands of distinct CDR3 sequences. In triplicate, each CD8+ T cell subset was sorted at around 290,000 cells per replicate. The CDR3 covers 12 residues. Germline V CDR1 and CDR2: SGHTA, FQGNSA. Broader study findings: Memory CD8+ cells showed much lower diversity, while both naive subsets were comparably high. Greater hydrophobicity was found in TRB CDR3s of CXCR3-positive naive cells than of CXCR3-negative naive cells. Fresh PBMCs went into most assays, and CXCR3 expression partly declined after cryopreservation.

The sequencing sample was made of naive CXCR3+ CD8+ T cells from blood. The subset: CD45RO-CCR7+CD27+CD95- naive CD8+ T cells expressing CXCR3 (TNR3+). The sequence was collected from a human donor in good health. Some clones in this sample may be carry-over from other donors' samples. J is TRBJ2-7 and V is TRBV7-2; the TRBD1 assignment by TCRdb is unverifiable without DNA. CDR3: CASSMGVYEQYF.